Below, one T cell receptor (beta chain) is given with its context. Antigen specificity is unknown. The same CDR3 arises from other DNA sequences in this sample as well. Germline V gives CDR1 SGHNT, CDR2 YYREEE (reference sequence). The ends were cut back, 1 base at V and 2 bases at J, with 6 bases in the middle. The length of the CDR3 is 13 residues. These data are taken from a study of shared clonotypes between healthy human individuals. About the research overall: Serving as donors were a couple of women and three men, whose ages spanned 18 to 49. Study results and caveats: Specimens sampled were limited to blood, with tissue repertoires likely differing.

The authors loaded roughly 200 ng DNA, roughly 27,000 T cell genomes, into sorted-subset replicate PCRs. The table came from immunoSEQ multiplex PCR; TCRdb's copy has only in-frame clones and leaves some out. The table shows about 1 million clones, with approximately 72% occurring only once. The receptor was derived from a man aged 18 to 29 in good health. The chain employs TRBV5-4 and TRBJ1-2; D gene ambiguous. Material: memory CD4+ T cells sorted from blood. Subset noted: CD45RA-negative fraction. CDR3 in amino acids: CASSLNSNYGYTF. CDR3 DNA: TGTGCCAGCAGCTTGAACAGCAACTATGGCTACACCTTC.